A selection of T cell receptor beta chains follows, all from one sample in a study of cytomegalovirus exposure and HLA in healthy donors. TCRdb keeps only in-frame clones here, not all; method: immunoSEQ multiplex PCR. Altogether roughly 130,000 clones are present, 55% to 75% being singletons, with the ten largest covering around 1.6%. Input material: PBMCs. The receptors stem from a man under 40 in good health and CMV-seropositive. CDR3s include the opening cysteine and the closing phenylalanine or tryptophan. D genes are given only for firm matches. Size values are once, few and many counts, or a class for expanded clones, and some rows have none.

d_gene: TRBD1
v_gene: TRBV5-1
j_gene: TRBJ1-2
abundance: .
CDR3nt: TGCGCCAGCAGCAGGGACAGCTCCTATGGCTACACCTTC
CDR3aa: CASSRDSSYGYTF

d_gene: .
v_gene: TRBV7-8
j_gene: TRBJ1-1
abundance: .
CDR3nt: TGTGCCAGCAGCTTAGTCCGCACTGAAGCTTTCTTT
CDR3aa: CASSLVRTEAFF

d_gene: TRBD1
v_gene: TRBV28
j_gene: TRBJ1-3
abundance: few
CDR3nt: TGTGCCAGCAGGTTATCGGGGACAGGGAGGAACACCATATATTTT
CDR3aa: CASRLSGTGRNTIYF

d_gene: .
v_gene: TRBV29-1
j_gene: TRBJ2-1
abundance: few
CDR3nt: TGCAGCGTTGAAAGGACTAATGAGCAGTTCTTC
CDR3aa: CSVERTNEQFF

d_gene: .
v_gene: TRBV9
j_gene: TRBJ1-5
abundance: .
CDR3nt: TGTGCCAGCAGCGTACAGGGAATGGGTCAGCCCCAGCATTTT
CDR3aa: CASSVQGMGQPQHF

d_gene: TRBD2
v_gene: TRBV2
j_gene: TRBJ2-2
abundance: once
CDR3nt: TGTGCCAGCTCCCCGGCGGGAGCCGGCTACGGGGAGCTGTTTTTT
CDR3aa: CASSPAGAGYGELFF

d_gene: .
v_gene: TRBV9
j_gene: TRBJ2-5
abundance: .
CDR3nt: TGTGCCAGCAGCGTAGACCCCAGGGGCATGAAGACCCAGTACTTC
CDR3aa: CASSVDPRGMKTQYF

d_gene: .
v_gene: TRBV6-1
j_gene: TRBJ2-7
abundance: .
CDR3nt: TGTGCCAGCAGTGAAGCGCTTCAGGGGACAAGGGGCGAGCAGTACTTC
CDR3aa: CASSEALQGTRGEQYF

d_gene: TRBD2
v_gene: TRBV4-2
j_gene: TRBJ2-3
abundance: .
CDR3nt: TGTGCCAGCAGCCAAGAGGGGATCGCTAGCGGGAGTGGGTATACGCAGTATTTT
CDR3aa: CASSQEGIASGSGYTQYF

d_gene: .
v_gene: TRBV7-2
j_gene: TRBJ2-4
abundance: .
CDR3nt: TGTGCCAGCAGCTTAGCAAGGACAGTACTAGCCAAAAACATTCAGTACTTC
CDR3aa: CASSLARTVLAKNIQYF

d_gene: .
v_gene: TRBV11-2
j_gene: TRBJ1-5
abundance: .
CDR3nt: TGTGCCAGCAGCTTAGGGGAGCAGCCCCAGCATTTT
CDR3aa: CASSLGEQPQHF

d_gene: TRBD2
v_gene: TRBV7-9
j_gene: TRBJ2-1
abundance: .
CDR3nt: TGTGCCAGCAGCTTAGTGCGGGAGTGGGAGCAGTTCTTC
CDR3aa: CASSLVREWEQFF

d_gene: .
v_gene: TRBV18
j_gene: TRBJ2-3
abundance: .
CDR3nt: TGTGCCAGCTCACCGCGGGTTTACGCAGATACGCAGTATTTT
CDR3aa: CASSPRVYADTQYF

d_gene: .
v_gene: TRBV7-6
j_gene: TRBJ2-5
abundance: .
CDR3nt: TGTGCCAGCAGCTTAGGTACACAGGGTGGGGCGAAAGAGACCCAGTACTTC
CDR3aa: CASSLGTQGGAKETQYF

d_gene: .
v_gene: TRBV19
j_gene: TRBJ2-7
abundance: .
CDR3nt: TGTGCCAGTAGTACGCCGACTAGAGGTTCCTACGAGCAGTACTTC
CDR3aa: CASSTPTRGSYEQYF

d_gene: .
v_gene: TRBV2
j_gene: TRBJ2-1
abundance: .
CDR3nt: TGTGCCAGCAGGGGACTGGCGGAGGGCTACAATGAGCAGTTCTTC
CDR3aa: CASRGLAEGYNEQFF

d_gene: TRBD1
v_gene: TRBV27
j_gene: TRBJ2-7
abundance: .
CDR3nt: TGTGCCAGCTCCTTTCCGGGACAGGGGGCCTCCGAGCAATACTTC
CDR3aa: CASSFPGQGASEQYF

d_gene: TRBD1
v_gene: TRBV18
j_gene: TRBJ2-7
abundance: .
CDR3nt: TGTGCCAGCTCACCAAGAGGGACAGGGGGCGCGCAGTACTTC
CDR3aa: CASSPRGTGGAQYF

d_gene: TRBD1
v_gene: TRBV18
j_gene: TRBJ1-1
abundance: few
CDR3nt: TGTGCCAGCTCTCCCGCAGGGGGGAACACTGAAGCTTTCTTT
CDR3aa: CASSPAGGNTEAFF

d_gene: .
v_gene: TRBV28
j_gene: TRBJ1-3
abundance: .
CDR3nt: TGTGCCAGCAGATTGACAAGGCACATATATTTT
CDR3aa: CASRLTRHIYF

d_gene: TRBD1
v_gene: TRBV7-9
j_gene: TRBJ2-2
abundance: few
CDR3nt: TGTGCCAGCAGCCTATGGACAGGGGGAGGCACCGGGGAGCTGTTTTTT
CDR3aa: CASSLWTGGGTGELFF

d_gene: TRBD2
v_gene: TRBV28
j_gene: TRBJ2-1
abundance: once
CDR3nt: TGTGCCAGTTCCAGCGGGGGGCCCCCCAATGAGCAGTTCTTC
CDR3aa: CASSSGGPPNEQFF

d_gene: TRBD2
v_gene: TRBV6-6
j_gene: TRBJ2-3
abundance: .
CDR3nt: TGTGCCACCCAGCTGGGACTAGCGGGATATTCGCAGTATTTT
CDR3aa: CATQLGLAGYSQYF

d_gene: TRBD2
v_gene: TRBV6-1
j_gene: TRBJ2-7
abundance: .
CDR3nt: TGTGCCAGCCAATCTAGCGGAGTCTATCAGTGGGAGCAGTACTTC
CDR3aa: CASQSSGVYQWEQYF

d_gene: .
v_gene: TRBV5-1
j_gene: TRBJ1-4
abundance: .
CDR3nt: TGCGCCAGCAGCTCGACACTGAATGAAAAACTGTTTTTT
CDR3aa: CASSSTLNEKLFF

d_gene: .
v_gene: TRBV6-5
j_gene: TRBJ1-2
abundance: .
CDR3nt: TGTGCCAGCAGTTACGCCAGGGCAAACTATGGCTACACCTTC
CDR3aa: CASSYARANYGYTF

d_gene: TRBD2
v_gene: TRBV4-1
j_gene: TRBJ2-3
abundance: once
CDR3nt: TGCGCCAGCAGCCAAGATTTAAGCGGGAGAGGTACGCAGTATTTT
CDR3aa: CASSQDLSGRGTQYF

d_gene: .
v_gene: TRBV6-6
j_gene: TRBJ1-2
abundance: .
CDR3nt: TGTGCCAGCAGTTACCTGGGGGGCTATGGCTACACCTTC
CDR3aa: CASSYLGGYGYTF

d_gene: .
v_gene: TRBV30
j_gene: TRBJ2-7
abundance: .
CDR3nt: TGTGCCCACGGGGACTTCTACGAGCAGTACTTC
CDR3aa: CAHGDFYEQYF

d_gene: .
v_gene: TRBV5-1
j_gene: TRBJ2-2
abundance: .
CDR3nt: TGCGCCAGCAGCTGGGGGACATCGAACACCGGGGAGCTGTTTTTT
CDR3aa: CASSWGTSNTGELFF

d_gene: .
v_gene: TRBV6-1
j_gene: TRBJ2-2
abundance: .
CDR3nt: TGTGCCAGCAGACGGGATACAGGGACCGGGGAGCTGTTTTTT
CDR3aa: CASRRDTGTGELFF

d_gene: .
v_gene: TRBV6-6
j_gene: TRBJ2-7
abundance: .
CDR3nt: TGTGCCAGCAGTTACCACACCTTCTACGAGCAGTACTTC
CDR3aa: CASSYHTFYEQYF

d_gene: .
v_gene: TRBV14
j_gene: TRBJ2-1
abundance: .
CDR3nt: TGTGCCAGCAGCCAATATGCGGGGTTCAATGAGCAGTTCTTC
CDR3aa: CASSQYAGFNEQFF

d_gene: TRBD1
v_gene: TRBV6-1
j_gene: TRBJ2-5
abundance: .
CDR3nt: TGTGCCAGCAGTGGTGGACAGGGACAGGGTGAGACCCAGTACTTC
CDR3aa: CASSGGQGQGETQYF

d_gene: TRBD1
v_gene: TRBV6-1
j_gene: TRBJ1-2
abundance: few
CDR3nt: TGTGCCAGCAGTGAAGGTGCAGGGGGCTACTATGGCTACACCTTC
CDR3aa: CASSEGAGGYYGYTF

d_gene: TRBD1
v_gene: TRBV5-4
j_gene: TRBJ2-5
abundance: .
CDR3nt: TGTGCCAGCAGCTTGTCGCCCGGACAGGGCCAAGAGACCCAGTACTTC
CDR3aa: CASSLSPGQGQETQYF

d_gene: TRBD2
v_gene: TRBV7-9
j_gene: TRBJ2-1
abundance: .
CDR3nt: TGTTCCAGCAGCTTATGGGGCGGGAGGGCCAGCAATGAGCAGTTCTTC
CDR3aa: CSSSLWGGRASNEQFF

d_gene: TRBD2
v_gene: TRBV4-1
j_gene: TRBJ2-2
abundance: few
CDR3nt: TGCGCCAGCAGCTTGAAGGGACTAGCGGGAGGAAAGAACACCGGGGAGCTGTTTTTT
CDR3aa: CASSLKGLAGGKNTGELFF

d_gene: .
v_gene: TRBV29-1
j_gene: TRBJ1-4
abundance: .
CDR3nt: TGCAGCGTCACCCGACAGGACAATAATGAAAAACTGTTTTTT
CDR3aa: CSVTRQDNNEKLFF

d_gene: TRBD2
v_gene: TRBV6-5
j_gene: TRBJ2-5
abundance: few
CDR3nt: TGTGCCAGCAGTTATGTCAGCGGGAGCCAAGAGACCCAGTACTTC
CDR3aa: CASSYVSGSQETQYF

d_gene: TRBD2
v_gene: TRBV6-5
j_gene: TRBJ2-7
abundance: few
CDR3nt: TGTGCCAGCAGCACCGTATCTAGCGGGAGCCACGAGCAGTACTTC
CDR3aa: CASSTVSSGSHEQYF

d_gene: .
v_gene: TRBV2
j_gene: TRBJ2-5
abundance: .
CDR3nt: TGTGCCAGCAGTAAGGAGCGTGAAGAGACCCAGTACTTC
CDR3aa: CASSKEREETQYF

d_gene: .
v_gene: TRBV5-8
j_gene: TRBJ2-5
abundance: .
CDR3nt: TGTGCCAGCAGCTTGAGGGGCGCTGGGGTCCAAGAGACCCAGTACTTC
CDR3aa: CASSLRGAGVQETQYF

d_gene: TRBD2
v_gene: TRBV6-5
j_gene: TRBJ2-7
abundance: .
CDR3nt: TGTGCCAGCAGTTACTCGCGGGAGGGCCTCAGCGAGCAGTACTTC
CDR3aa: CASSYSREGLSEQYF

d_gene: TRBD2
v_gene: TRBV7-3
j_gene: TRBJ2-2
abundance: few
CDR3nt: TGTGCCAGCAGCTCCCCGGGGGGGCAAGCCGGGGAGCTGTTTTTT
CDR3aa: CASSSPGGQAGELFF

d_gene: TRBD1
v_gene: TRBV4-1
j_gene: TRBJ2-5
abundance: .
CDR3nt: TGCGCCAGCAGCCAAGTGGGACAGAGTATACGAGAGACCCAGTACTTC
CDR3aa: CASSQVGQSIRETQYF

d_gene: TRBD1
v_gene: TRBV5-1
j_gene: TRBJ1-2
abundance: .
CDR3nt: TGCGCCAGCAGCCCCGGGCAGGGGGCTAACTATGGCTACACCTTC
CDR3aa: CASSPGQGANYGYTF

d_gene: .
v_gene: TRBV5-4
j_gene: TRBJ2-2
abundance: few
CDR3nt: TGTGCCAGCAGCTTGTTTAGGGGATCAACCGGGGAGCTGTTTTTT
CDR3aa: CASSLFRGSTGELFF

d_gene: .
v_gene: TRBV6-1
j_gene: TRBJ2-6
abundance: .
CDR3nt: TGTGCCAGCAGTCCTCAACAGGGGGCCAACGTCCTGACTTTC
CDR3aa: CASSPQQGANVLTF

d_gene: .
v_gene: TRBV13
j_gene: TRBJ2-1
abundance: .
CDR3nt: TGTGCCAGCAGCTTAGAACGGTACAATGAGCAGTTCTTC
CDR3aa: CASSLERYNEQFF

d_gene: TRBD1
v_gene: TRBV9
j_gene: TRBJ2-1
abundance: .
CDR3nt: TGTGCCAGCAGCGAAACAGGGGCTGTTTACAATGAGCAGTTCTTC
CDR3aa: CASSETGAVYNEQFF

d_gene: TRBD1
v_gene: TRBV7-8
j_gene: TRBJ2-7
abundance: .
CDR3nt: TGTGCCAGCAGCCCACGGGACAGAAACTACGAGCAGTACTTC
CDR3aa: CASSPRDRNYEQYF

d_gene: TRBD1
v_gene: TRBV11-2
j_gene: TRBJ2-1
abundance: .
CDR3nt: TGTGCCAGCAGCTTAGCAGCCGGGACAGGGGGTTACAATGAGCAGTTCTTC
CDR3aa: CASSLAAGTGGYNEQFF

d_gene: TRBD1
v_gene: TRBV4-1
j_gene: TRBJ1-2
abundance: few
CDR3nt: TGCGCCAGCAGCCGCAAGACAGGGGATGGGAATGGCTACACCTTC
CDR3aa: CASSRKTGDGNGYTF

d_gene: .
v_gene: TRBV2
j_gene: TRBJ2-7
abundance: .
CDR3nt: TGTGCCAGCAGACTCTCCCCGGGACTTGGATCCTACGAGCAGTACTTC
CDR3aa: CASRLSPGLGSYEQYF

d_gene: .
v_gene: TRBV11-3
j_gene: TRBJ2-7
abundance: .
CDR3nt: TGTGCCAGCAGCTTAAGCAAGGAGGGATACGAGCAGTACTTC
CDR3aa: CASSLSKEGYEQYF

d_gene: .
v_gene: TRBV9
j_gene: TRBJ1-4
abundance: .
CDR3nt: TGTGCCAGCAGCGTAGGAATTGATATGCGGACTAATGAAAAACTGTTTTTT
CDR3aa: CASSVGIDMRTNEKLFF

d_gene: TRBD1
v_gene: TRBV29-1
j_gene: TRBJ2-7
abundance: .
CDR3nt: TGCAGCGTTGAGTACAGGGGTGGTTACGAGCAGTACTTC
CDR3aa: CSVEYRGGYEQYF

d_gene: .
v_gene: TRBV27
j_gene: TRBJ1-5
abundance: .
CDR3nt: TGTGCCAGCAGCTTTCCTAATCAGCCCCAGCATTTT
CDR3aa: CASSFPNQPQHF

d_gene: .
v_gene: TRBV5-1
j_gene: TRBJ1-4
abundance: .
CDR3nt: TGCGCCAGCAGCTTGGCCCCAGATGAAAAACTGTTTTTT
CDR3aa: CASSLAPDEKLFF